This T cell receptor beta chain is drawn from a study of cytomegalovirus exposure and HLA in healthy donors. Germline V lookup: CDR1 SGHRS, CDR2 YFSETQ. This CDR3 has 14 residues. Trimming removed 0 bases at V and 4 bases at J, with 10 bases between. Primers included in the PCR were 60 Vbeta and 13 Jbeta primers. TCRdb keeps only in-frame clones here, not all; method: immunoSEQ multiplex PCR. The sample has around 91,000 clones, around nine tenths seen once. The sequence derives from a young man in good health and CMV-seropositive. The chain has TRBV5-1 and TRBJ1-1; D may be TRBD1 (6 bases). The source material was PBMCs. CDR3 loop: CASSLGDRFTEAFF. The DNA of the CDR3 is TGCGCCAGCAGCTTGGGTGACAGGTTCACTGAAGCTTTCTTT.